The 3 T cell receptor beta chains presented below share a single source sample, sequenced in a study of beta chain features in type 1 diabetes. Of the isolated RNA, all was reverse transcribed, and so the sequenced material was expressed TCRB transcripts. Clones were read by immunoSEQ multiplex PCR, and TCRdb kept only the in-frame ones, dropping some. This sample has about 360,000 clones, with 10% to 15% found just once. Sequencing was done on a sample of naive CD4+ T cells from blood. The receptor set was obtained from a man aged 18 to 30 in good health.

The CDR3 loop reads CASSFGAGNRPYNEQFF. As DNA, the CDR3 is TGTGCCAGCAGTTTTGGGGCAGGGAATCGCCCCTACAATGAGCAGTTCTTC. This chain connects TRBV28 to TRBJ2-1, with D perhaps TRBD1 (5 bases). In germline, CDR1 is MDHEN, CDR2 SYDVKM. V lost 3 bases and J 2 bases, leaving 17 bases between the germline ends. The CDR3 has 17 amino acids.

In this sample, this clone turned up a few times. V usage is TRBV7-3 and J usage is TRBJ2-3, with TRBD2 matching 11 bases. The CDR3 has 16 residues. The germline gives CDR1 SGHTA, CDR2 FQGTGA. The V gene end was trimmed by 6 bases and the J gene end by 2 bases; junction bases not matched to a gene: 7. CDR3 amino acids: CASSHLAGGHTDTQYF. The DNA for the CDR3 is TGTGCCAGCAGTCACCTAGCGGGAGGACACACAGATACGCAGTATTTT.

There are a few counts of this clone. V and J are TRBV28 and TRBJ1-4, with 7 bases that match TRBD1. With 5 bases clipped from V and 0 bases from J, the junction kept 9 bases outside the gene matches. This CDR3 region has 17 residues. Germline lookup yields CDR1 MDHEN and CDR2 SYDVKM. The CDR3 here is CASSGPGGRATNEKLFF. CDR3 bases: TGTGCCAGCAGTGGGCCAGGGGGAAGAGCAACTAATGAAAAACTGTTTTTT.